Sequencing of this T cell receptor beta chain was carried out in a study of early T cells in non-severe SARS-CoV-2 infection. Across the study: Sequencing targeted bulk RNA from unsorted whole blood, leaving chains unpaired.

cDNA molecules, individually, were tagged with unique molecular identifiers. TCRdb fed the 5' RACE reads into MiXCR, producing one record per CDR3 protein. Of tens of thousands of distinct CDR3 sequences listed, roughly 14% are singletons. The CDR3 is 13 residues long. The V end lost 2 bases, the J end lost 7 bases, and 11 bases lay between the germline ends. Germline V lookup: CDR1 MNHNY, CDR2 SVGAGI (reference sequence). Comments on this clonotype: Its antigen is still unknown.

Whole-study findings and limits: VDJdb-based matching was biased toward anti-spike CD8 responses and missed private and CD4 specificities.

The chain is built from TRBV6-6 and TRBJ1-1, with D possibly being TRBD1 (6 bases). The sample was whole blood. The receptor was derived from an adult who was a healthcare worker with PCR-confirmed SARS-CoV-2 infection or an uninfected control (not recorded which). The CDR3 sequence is CASSYGGGSEAFF. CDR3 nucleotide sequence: TGTGCCAGCAGTTACGGAGGGGGTAGTGAAGCTTTCTTT.